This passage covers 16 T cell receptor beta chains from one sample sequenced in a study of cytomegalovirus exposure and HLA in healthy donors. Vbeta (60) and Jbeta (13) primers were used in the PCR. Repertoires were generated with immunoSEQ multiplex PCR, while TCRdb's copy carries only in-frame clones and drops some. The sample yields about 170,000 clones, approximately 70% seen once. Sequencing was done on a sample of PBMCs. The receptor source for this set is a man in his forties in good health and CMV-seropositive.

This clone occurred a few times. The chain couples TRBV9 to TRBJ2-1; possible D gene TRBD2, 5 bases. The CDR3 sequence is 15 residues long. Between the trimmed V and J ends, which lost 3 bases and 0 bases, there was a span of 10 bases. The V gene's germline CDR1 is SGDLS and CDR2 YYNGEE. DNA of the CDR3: TGTGCCAGCAGCGGCCTTGGGAGCTCCTACAATGAGCAGTTCTTC. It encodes CASSGLGSSYNEQFF.

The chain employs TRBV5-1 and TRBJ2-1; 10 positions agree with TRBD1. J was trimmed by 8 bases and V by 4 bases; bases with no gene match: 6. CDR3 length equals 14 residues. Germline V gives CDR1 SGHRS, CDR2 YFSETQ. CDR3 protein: CASSGLTGGYEQFF. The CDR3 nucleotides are TGCGCCAGCAGCGGGCTGACAGGGGGCTATGAGCAGTTCTTC.

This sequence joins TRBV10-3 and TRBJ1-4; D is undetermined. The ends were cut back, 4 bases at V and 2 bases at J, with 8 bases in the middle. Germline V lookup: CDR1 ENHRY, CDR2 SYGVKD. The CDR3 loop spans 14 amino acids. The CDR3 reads CAISGAATNEKLFF. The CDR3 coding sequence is TGTGCCATCAGTGGGGCAGCTACTAATGAAAAACTGTTTTTT.

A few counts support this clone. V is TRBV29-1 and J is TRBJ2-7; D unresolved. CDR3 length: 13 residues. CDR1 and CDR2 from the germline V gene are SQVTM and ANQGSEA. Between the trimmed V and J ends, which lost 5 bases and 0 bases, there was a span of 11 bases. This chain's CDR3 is CSVRVGGSYEQYF. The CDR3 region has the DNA TGCAGCGTTCGGGTAGGCGGCTCCTACGAGCAGTACTTC.

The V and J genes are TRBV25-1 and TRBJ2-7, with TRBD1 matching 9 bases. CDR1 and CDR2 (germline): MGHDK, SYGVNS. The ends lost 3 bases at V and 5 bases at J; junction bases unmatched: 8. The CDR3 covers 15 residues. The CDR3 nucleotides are TGTGCCAGCAGTGACCGACAGGGGGGCGCGAACGAGCAGTACTTC. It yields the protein CASSDRQGGANEQYF.

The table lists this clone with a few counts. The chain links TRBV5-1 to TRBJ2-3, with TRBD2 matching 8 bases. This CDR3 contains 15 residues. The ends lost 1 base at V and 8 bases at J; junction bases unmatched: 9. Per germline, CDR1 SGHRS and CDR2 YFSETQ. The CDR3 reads CASSLTSGSVGTQYF. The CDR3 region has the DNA TGCGCCAGCAGCTTGACTAGCGGTTCCGTTGGTACGCAGTATTTT.

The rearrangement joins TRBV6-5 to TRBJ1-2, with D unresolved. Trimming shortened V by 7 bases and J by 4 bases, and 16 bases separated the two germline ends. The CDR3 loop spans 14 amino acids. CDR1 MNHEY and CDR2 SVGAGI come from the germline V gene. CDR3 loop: CASKPRVIPYGYTF. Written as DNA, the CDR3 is TGTGCCAGCAAACCCCGGGTCATACCCTATGGCTACACCTTC.

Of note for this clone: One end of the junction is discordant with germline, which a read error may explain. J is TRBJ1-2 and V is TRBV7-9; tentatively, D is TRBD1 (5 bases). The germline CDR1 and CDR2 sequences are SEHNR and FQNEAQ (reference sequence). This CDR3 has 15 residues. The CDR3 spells CSSRDRIWGDYGYTF. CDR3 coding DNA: TGTTCCAGCAGAGATCGAATTTGGGGGGACTATGGCTACACCTTC. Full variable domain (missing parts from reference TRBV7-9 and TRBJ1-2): DTGVSQNPRHKITKRGQNVTFRCDPISEHNRLYWYRQTLGQGPEFLTYFQNEAQLEKSRLLSDRFSAERPKGSFSTLEIQRTEQGDSAMYLCSSRDRIWGDYGYTFGSGTRLTVV.

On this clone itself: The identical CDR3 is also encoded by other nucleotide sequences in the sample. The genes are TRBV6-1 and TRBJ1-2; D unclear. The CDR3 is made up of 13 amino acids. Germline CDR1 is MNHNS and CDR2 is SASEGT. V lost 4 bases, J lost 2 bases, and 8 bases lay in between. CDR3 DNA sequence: TGTGCCAGCAGTGGTACAGAGAACTATGGCTACACCTTC. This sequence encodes CASSGTENYGYTF.

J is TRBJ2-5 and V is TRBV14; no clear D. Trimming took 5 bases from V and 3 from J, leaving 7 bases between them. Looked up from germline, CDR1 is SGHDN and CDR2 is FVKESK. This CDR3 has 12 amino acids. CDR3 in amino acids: CASSFEEETQYF. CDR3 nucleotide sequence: TGTGCCAGCAGCTTTGAGGAAGAGACCCAGTACTTC.

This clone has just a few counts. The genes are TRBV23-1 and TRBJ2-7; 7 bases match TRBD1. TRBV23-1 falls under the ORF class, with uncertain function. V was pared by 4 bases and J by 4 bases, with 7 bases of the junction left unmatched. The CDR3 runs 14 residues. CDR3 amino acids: CASSLGRGIYEQYF. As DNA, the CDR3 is TGCGCCAGCAGTCTCGGCAGGGGGATTTACGAGCAGTACTTC.

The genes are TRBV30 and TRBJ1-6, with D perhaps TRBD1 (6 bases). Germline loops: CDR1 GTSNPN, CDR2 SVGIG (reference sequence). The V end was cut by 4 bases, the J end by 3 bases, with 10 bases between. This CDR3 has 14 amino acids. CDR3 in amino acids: CAWNRESYNSPLHF. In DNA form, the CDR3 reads TGTGCCTGGAACAGGGAAAGCTATAATTCACCCCTCCACTTT.

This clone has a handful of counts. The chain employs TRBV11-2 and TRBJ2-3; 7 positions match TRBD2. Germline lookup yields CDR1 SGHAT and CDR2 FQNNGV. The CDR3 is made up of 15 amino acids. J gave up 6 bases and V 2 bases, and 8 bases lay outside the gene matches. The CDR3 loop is CASSLNGGIGDTQYF. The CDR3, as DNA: TGTGCCAGCAGCTTAAACGGGGGGATCGGTGATACGCAGTATTTT. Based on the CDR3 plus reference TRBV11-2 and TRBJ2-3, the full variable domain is EAGVAQSPRYKIIEKRQSVAFWCNPISGHATLYWYQQILGQGPKLLIQFQNNGVVDDSQLPKDRFSAERLKGVDSTLKIQPAKLEDSAVYLCASSLNGGIGDTQYFGPGTRLTVL.

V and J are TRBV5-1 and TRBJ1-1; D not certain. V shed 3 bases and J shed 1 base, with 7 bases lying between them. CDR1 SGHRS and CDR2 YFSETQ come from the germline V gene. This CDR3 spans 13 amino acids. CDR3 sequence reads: CASSSVRNTEAFF. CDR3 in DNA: TGCGCCAGCAGCTCAGTCCGGAACACTGAAGCTTTCTTT. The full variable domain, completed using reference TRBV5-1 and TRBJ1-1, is KAGVTQTPRYLIKTRGQQVTLSCSPISGHRSVSWYQQTPGQGLQFLFEYFSETQRNKGNFPGRFSGRQFSNSRSEMNVSTLELGDSALYLCASSSVRNTEAFFGQGTRLTVV.

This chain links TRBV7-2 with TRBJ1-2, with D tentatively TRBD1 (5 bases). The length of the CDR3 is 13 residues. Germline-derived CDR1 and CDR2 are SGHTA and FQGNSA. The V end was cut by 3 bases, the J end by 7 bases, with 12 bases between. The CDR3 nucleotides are TGTGCCAGCAGCTTTACAGGAGGGTTTGGCTACACCTTC. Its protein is CASSFTGGFGYTF.

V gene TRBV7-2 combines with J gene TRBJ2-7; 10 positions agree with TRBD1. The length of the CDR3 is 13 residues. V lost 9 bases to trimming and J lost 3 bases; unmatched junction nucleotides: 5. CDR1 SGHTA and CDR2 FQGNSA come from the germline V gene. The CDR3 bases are TGTGCCAGTGGGACAGGGGCCAACTACGAGCAGTACTTC. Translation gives CASGTGANYEQYF.